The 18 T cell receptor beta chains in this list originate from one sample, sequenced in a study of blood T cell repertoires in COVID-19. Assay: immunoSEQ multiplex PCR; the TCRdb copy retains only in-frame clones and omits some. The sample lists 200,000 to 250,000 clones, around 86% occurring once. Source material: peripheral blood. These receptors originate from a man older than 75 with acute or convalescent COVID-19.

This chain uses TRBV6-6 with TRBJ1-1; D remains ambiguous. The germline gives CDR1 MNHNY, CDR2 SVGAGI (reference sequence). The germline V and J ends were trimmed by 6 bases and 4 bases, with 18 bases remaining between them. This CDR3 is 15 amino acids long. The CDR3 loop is CASSHTATAGTEAFF. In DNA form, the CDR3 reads TGTGCCAGCAGCCACACCGCCACCGCGGGCACTGAAGCTTTCTTT.

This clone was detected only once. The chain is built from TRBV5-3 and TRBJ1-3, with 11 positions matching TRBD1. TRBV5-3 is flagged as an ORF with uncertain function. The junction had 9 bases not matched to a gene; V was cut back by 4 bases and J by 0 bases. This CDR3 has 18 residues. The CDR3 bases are TGTGCCAGAAGCCTATTCCCGGGACAGGGGGTCTCTGGAAACACCATATATTTT. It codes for CARSLFPGQGVSGNTIYF.

In DNA form, the CDR3 reads TGTGCCAGCAGCCTTTCGGGACAGGGGGCGCTTAACGGGGAGCTGTTTTTT. Protein: CASSLSGQGALNGELFF. The gene calls are TRBV9 and TRBJ2-2; the match to TRBD1 covers 12 bases. The germline V gene encodes CDR1 SGDLS and CDR2 YYNGEE. There are 17 residues in the CDR3. The junction had 11 bases not matched to a gene; V was cut back by 4 bases and J by 7 bases.

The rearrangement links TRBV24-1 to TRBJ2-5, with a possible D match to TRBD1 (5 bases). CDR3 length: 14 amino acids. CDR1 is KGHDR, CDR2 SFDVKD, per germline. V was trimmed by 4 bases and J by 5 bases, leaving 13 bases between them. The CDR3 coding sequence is TGTGCCACCAGTGACTATGACAGTGGGGAGACCCAGTACTTC. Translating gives CATSDYDSGETQYF.

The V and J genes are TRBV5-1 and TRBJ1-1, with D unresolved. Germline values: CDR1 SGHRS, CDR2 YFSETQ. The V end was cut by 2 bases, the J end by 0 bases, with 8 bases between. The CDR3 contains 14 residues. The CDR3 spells CASSLMTMNTEAFF. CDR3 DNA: TGCGCCAGCAGCTTAATGACAATGAACACTGAAGCTTTCTTT. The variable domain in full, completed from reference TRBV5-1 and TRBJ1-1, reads KAGVTQTPRYLIKTRGQQVTLSCSPISGHRSVSWYQQTPGQGLQFLFEYFSETQRNKGNFPGRFSGRQFSNSRSEMNVSTLELGDSALYLCASSLMTMNTEAFFGQGTRLTVV.

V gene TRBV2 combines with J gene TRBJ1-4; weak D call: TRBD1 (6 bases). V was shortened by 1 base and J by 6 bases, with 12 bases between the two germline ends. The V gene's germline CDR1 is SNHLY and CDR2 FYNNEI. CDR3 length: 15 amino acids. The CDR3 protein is CASSEVGGAYEKLFF. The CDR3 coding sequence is TGTGCCAGCAGTGAAGTGGGGGGGGCGTATGAAAAACTGTTTTTT. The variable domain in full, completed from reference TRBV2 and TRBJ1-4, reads EPEVTQTPSHQVTQMGQEVILRCVPISNHLYFYWYRQILGQKVEFLVSFYNNEISEKSEIFDDQFSVERPDGSNFTLKIRSTKLEDSAMYFCASSEVGGAYEKLFFGSGTQLSVL.

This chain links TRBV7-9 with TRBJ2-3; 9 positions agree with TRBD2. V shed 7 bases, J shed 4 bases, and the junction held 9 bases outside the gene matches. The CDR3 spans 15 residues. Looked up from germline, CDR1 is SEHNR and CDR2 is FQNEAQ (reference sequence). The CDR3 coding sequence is TGTGCCAGCACCCAAGGTAGCGGGAGCCCAGATACGCAGTATTTT. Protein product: CASTQGSGSPDTQYF.

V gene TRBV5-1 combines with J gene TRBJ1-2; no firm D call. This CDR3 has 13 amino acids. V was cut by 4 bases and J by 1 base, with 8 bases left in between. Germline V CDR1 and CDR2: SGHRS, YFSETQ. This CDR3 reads CASSPPGNYGYTF. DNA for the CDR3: TGCGCCAGCAGCCCCCCGGGTAACTATGGCTACACCTTC.

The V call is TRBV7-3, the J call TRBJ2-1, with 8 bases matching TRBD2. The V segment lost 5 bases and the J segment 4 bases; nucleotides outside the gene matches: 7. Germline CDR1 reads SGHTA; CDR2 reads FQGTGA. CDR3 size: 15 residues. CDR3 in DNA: TGTGCCAGCAGCGCGAGCGGGAGTCAATACAATGAGCAGTTCTTC. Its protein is CASSASGSQYNEQFF.

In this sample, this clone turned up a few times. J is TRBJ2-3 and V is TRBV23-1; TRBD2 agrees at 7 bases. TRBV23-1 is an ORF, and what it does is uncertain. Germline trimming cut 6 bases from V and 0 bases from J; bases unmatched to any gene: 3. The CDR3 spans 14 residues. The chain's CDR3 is CASRHSGSTDTQYF. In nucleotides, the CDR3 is TGCGCCAGCAGGCATAGCGGGAGCACAGATACGCAGTATTTT.

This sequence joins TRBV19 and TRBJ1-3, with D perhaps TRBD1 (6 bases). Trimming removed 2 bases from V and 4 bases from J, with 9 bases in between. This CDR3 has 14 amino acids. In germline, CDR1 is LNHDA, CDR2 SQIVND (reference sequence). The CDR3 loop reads CASSIQGLGNTIYF. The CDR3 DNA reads TGTGCCAGTAGTATACAGGGGCTCGGAAACACCATATATTTT.

CDR3 in amino acids: CASSYSDRGNSEAFF. In nucleotides, the CDR3 is TGTGCCAGCAGTTACTCGGACAGGGGCAACTCTGAAGCTTTCTTT. J is TRBJ1-1 and V is TRBV6-5, with 9 bases identical to TRBD1. V lost 0 bases, J lost 6 bases, and 5 bases stayed unmatched. This CDR3 is built from 15 residues. CDR1 is MNHEY, CDR2 SVGAGI, per germline.

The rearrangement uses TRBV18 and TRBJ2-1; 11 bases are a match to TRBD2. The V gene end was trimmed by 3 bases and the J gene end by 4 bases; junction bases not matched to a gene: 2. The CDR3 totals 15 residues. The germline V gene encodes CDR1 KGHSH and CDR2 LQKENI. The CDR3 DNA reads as TGTGCCAGCTCACCTAGCGGGAGGGGGTACAATGAGCAGTTCTTC. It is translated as CASSPSGRGYNEQFF.

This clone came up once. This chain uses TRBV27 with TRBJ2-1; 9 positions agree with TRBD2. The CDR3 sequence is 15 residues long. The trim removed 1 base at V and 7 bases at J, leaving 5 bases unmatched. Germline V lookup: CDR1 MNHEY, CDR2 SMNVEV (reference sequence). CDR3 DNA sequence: TGTGCCAGCAGTTTATTTGGGCTAGCGGGGAATGAGCAGTTCTTC. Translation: CASSLFGLAGNEQFF.

Written as DNA, the CDR3 is TGTGCCATCAGTGAACGAACAGCGGCTGAAGCTTTCTTT. Protein product: CAISERTAAEAFF. V is TRBV10-3 and J is TRBJ1-1, with D unclear. Germline CDR1 reads ENHRY; CDR2 reads SYGVKD. This CDR3 has 13 amino acids. V lost 3 bases and J 6 bases, leaving 11 bases between the germline ends.

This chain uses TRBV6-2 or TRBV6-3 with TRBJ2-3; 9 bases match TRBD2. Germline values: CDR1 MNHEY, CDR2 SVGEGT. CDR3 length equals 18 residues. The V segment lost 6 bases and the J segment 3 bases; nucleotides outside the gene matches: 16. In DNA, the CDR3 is TGTGCCAGCAGCCCGAATTATGGACTAGCGAGTGGGACAGATACGCAGTATTTT. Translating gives CASSPNYGLASGTDTQYF.

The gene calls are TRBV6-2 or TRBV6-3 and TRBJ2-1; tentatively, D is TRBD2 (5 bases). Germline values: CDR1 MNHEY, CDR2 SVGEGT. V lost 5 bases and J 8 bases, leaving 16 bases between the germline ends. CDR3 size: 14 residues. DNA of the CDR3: TGTGCCAGCAGTCAACCCCCTAGCACCCATGAGCAGTTCTTC. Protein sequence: CASSQPPSTHEQFF.

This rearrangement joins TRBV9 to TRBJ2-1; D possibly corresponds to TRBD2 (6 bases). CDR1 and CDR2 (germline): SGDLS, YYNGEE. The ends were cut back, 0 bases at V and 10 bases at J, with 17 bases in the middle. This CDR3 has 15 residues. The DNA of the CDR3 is TGTGCCAGCAGCGTAGTGAAGACTAGTACTAGCGAGCAGTTCTTC. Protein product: CASSVVKTSTSEQFF.